The clone carrying this TCR beta chain showed up just once. Other DNA sequences in this sample translate to the same CDR3. Original analysis: Amplifying reference gene primers gave estimates of nucleated cell counts. Some clones are missing from TCRdb's copy, which holds only in-frame ones; the method was immunoSEQ multiplex PCR. That table furnishes V, J and clone size, whereas the DNA furnished D and trimming. The repertoire consists of a few hundred thousand clones, with 88% occurring once and the leading ten covering just under 9.5%. This specimen comes from a study of blood T cell repertoires in COVID-19. Study background: The United States, Italy and Spain supplied acute and convalescent COVID-19 samples. T cells, B-cell-depleted T cells, or PBMCs provided the cDNA or gDNA that served as material.

This CDR3 spans 14 amino acids. The trim removed 2 bases at V and 5 bases at J, leaving 4 bases unmatched. In germline, CDR1 is MNHEY, CDR2 SMNVEV (reference sequence). This chain links TRBV27 with TRBJ1-2, with 8 bases aligning to TRBD1. This clonotype was obtained from a man aged 18 to 35 with active or convalescent COVID-19. Input material: peripheral blood. CDR3 amino acids: CASSLRQGSYGYTF. CDR3 DNA: TGTGCCAGCAGTTTACGACAGGGGTCATATGGCTACACCTTC.